The clone carrying this TCR beta chain occurred once. TCRdb keeps only in-frame clones here, not all; method: immunoSEQ multiplex PCR. The sample has roughly 83,000 clones; approximately 90% are singletons. These data come from a study of T cell changes during pregnancy in multiple sclerosis. Trimming pared 5 bases from V and 0 bases from J, leaving 8 bases between. This CDR3 has 13 residues. Germline assignment: CDR1 MDHEN and CDR2 SYDVKM. V usage is TRBV28 and J usage is TRBJ2-7; D may be TRBD1 (6 bases). The sample in question was PBMCs, obtained in the first trimester of pregnancy. This TCR was sampled from a female donor in good health, serving as a control in a pregnancy study. Some clones in this sample may be carry-over from other donors' samples. CDR3 in DNA: TGTGCCAGCAGTCGGACAGCCTCCTACGAGCAGTACTTC. This gives the protein CASSRTASYEQYF.